A single sample is the source of the 26 T cell receptor beta chains below, sequenced in a study of T cells after posttransplantation cyclophosphamide. Using immunoSEQ multiplex PCR, the repertoire was profiled, and TCRdb retains in-frame clones only, with some absent. Of over 10,000 clones listed, roughly 1.9% are singletons. Busulfan-fludarabine conditioning, marrow transplant, and cyclophosphamide on days +3 and +4 were administered. The sample in question was PBMCs, obtained after allogeneic stem cell transplant with posttransplant cyclophosphamide. Receptor source: a male patient aged 30 to 40 who received an allogeneic stem cell transplant from a related donor, was CMV-positive, and had no GVHD. Among the T cells, some may be from the graft donor.

The DNA for the CDR3 is TGTGCCAGCAGCCCCAAGCTAGAGCAGTTCTTC. It specifies CASSPKLEQFF. This rearrangement joins TRBV11-2 to TRBJ2-1; no reliable D call. This CDR3 is built from 11 residues. Trimming shortened V by 5 bases and J by 10 bases, and 9 bases separated the two germline ends. Germline V gene lookup returns CDR1 SGHAT and CDR2 FQNNGV.

With regard to this clone: One end of the junction does not line up with germline, which may come from a read error. The genes are TRBV28 and TRBJ2-4; TRBD2 matches at 8 bases. Germline V gene data show CDR1 as MDHEN and CDR2 as SYDVKM. The CDR3 runs to 15 residues. The CDR3, as DNA: TGTGCCAGCAGTTCAAATAATGTCCCGGGACTAGTTAATAGCTTC. This sequence encodes CASSSNNVPGLVNSF.

J is TRBJ1-5 and V is TRBV7-9, with TRBD1 matching 7 bases. The CDR3 spans 15 residues. With V trimmed by 5 bases and J by 9 bases, 13 bases remained unmatched. CDR1 and CDR2 from the germline V gene are SEHNR and FQNEAQ (reference sequence). The CDR3 DNA is TGTGCCAGCAGCCCTACCGGGACAGCTGTGGGGCCCCAGCATTTT. Translation: CASSPTGTAVGPQHF.

The chain carries TRBV7-9 and TRBJ2-7, with 7 bases aligning to TRBD2. V lost 3 bases to trimming and J lost 0 bases; unmatched junction nucleotides: 11. The CDR3 length is 17 residues. Germline values: CDR1 SEHNR, CDR2 FQNEAQ (reference sequence). The CDR3 protein is CASSFSGRLGSSYEQYF. CDR3 coding DNA: TGTGCCAGCAGCTTTTCCGGGAGGCTCGGGAGCTCCTACGAGCAGTACTTC.

The chain uses TRBV6-6 and TRBJ1-6, with TRBD1 matching 7 bases. The CDR3 has 15 residues. Looked up from germline, CDR1 is MNHNY and CDR2 is SVGAGI (reference sequence). Trimming took 0 bases from V and 9 from J; bases not matched to a gene: 5. The CDR3 spells CASSYSTRGRSPLHF. CDR3 coding DNA: TGTGCCAGCAGTTACTCGACAAGGGGGCGTTCACCCCTCCACTTT.

The rearrangement joins TRBV27 to TRBJ2-5, with 12 bases that match TRBD2. Germline V gene data show CDR1 as MNHEY and CDR2 as SMNVEV (reference sequence). The CDR3 is 16 amino acids. The junction had 6 bases not matched to a gene; V was cut back by 3 bases and J by 4 bases. The CDR3 DNA sequence: TGTGCCAGCAGTTTCGGAACTAGCGGGGGGAGAGAGACCCAGTACTTC. It translates to CASSFGTSGGRETQYF.

This chain uses TRBV7-3 with TRBJ2-2, with 9 bases aligning to TRBD1. V lost 6 bases and J lost 5; bases outside the gene matches: 7. CDR1 is SGHTA and CDR2 is FQGTGA in the germline V gene. The CDR3 has 15 amino acids. This CDR3 reads CASSLDRGGTGELFF. The CDR3 region has the DNA TGTGCCAGCAGTCTCGACAGGGGGGGAACCGGGGAGCTGTTTTTT.

In this sample, this clone turned up a few times. The genes are TRBV7-2 and TRBJ2-6; D gene uncertain. CDR1 and CDR2 from the germline V gene are SGHTA and FQGNSA. This CDR3 comprises 16 residues. The germline V and J ends were trimmed by 1 base and 0 bases, with 7 bases remaining between them. CDR3 in amino acids: CASSLVARSGANVLTF. The CDR3 bases are TGTGCCAGCAGCTTAGTTGCGCGCTCTGGGGCCAACGTCCTGACTTTC.

The V call is TRBV7-7, the J call TRBJ2-1; TRBD2 aligns across 9 bases. This CDR3 spans 17 amino acids. Germline CDR1 and CDR2: SSHAT and FNYEAQ (reference sequence). The V and J ends lost 1 base and 6 bases, in that order; junction bases with no gene match: 10. In DNA form, the CDR3 reads TGTGCCAGCAGCTTAGGGCCTGGACTAGCGACGGGCAATGAGCAGTTCTTC. Protein: CASSLGPGLATGNEQFF.

This clone was detected a few times. The V call is TRBV7-7, the J call TRBJ2-5, with TRBD2 as a possible D gene (5 bases). This CDR3 has 13 residues. The germline gives CDR1 SSHAT, CDR2 FNYEAQ (reference sequence). The ends were cut back, 5 bases at V and 0 bases at J, with 7 bases in the middle. The CDR3 is CASSQDYQETQYF. In nucleotides, the CDR3 is TGTGCCAGCAGCCAGGACTACCAAGAGACCCAGTACTTC.

The chain couples TRBV5-1 to TRBJ2-3; 8 bases agree with TRBD2. This CDR3 contains 16 residues. Unmatched junction bases numbered 7, after V lost 2 bases and J lost 2 bases. CDR1 is SGHRS, CDR2 YFSETQ, per germline. DNA for the CDR3: TGCGCCAGCAGCTTATTTGCGGGGGGTGACACAGATACGCAGTATTTT. It yields the protein CASSLFAGGDTDTQYF. Full variable domain (rest looked up from reference TRBV5-1 and TRBJ2-3): KAGVTQTPRYLIKTRGQQVTLSCSPISGHRSVSWYQQTPGQGLQFLFEYFSETQRNKGNFPGRFSGRQFSNSRSEMNVSTLELGDSALYLCASSLFAGGDTDTQYFGPGTRLTVL.

This clone is deemed medium-sized. The chain has TRBV10-3 and TRBJ2-1; 9 bases align to TRBD2. The CDR3 runs 18 residues. The V gene's germline CDR1 is ENHRY and CDR2 SYGVKD. J gave up 4 bases and V 3 bases, and 13 bases lay outside the gene matches. The chain's CDR3 is CAISDESGGPFGYNEQFF. The CDR3 DNA sequence: TGTGCCATCAGTGATGAAAGCGGGGGGCCATTCGGATACAATGAGCAGTTCTTC.

The chain couples TRBV7-9 to TRBJ2-3, with 7 bases that match TRBD1. Germline values: CDR1 SEHNR, CDR2 FQNEAQ (reference sequence). V shed 5 bases, J shed 2 bases, and the junction held 7 bases outside the gene matches. The CDR3 has 15 amino acids. The CDR3 here is CASSPRGQNTDTQYF. The CDR3 nucleotides are TGTGCCAGCAGCCCCCGGGGACAGAACACAGATACGCAGTATTTT. The full variable domain, its missing parts supplied by reference TRBV7-9 and TRBJ2-3, is DTGVSQNPRHKITKRGQNVTFRCDPISEHNRLYWYRQTLGQGPEFLTYFQNEAQLEKSRLLSDRFSAERPKGSFSTLEIQRTEQGDSAMYLCASSPRGQNTDTQYFGPGTRLTVL.

A few counts support this clone. The chain carries TRBV10-3 and TRBJ1-2; TRBD1 aligns across 7 bases. Germline V gene data show CDR1 as ENHRY and CDR2 as SYGVKD. The CDR3 runs to 15 residues. V lost 2 bases to trimming and J lost 8 bases; unmatched junction nucleotides: 11. CDR3 loop: CAISEPGTALRGYTF. The DNA of the CDR3 is TGTGCCATCAGTGAGCCCGGGACAGCTTTGCGGGGCTACACCTTC.

This clone was seen more than once but under ten times. The genes are TRBV29-1 and TRBJ2-7; the D is unclear. The CDR3 consists of 11 residues. V lost 6 bases and J lost 3, with 9 bases in between. CDR1 and CDR2 (germline): SQVTM, ANQGSEA. In nucleotides, the CDR3 is TGCAGCGTGGCGCTAGACTACGAGCAGTACTTC. Its protein is CSVALDYEQYF.

This clone was observed a handful of times. The chain couples TRBV19 to TRBJ1-5, with D perhaps TRBD1 (6 bases). Trimming shortened V by 3 bases and J by 4 bases, and 16 bases separated the two germline ends. The CDR3 is 16 amino acids. Looked up from germline, CDR1 is LNHDA and CDR2 is SQIVND (reference sequence). DNA of the CDR3: TGTGCCAGTAGTATGGGGGGGGCAGGACGTAATCAGCCCCAGCATTTT. The encoded protein is CASSMGGAGRNQPQHF.

The chain employs TRBV10-3 and TRBJ2-1; D is uncertain. This CDR3 is built from 14 residues. V dropped 3 bases and J dropped 8 bases, with 14 bases sitting between them. Germline-derived CDR1 and CDR2 are ENHRY and SYGVKD. The CDR3 here is CAISDLLVIDEQFF. The CDR3 DNA reads TGTGCCATCAGTGATCTTCTAGTAATTGATGAGCAGTTCTTC.

V and J are TRBV6-5 and TRBJ1-6; no reliable D call. V gave up 7 bases and J gave up 7 bases, with 17 bases separating them. The CDR3 is made up of 15 amino acids. From germline, CDR1 is MNHEY and CDR2 SVGAGI. The CDR3 is CASTPDGILNSPLHF. For the CDR3, the DNA is TGTGCCAGCACCCCCGACGGGATCCTAAATTCACCCCTCCACTTT.

This clone was seen a handful of times. The chain uses TRBV6-6 and TRBJ1-2; 7 nucleotides align to TRBD1. CDR3 size: 12 residues. Germline-derived CDR1 and CDR2 are MNHNY and SVGAGI (reference sequence). The V gene end was trimmed by 6 bases and the J gene end by 2 bases; junction bases not matched to a gene: 0. CDR3 nucleotides: TGTGCCAGCAGACAGGGGAACTATGGCTACACCTTC. It encodes CASRQGNYGYTF.

V usage is TRBV28 and J usage is TRBJ1-1; the D is unclear. V was pared by 3 bases and J by 3 bases, with 11 bases between. The CDR3 consists of 14 residues. Germline V lookup: CDR1 MDHEN, CDR2 SYDVKM. The CDR3 protein is CASSLPESDTEAFF. CDR3 bases: TGTGCCAGCAGTTTGCCGGAGTCTGACACTGAAGCTTTCTTT.

This clone has just a few counts. The rearrangement uses TRBV27 and TRBJ2-7; possibly TRBD1 for D (5 bases). From germline, CDR1 is MNHEY and CDR2 SMNVEV (reference sequence). This CDR3 region has 13 residues. V lost 5 bases and J lost 4, with 12 bases in between. Here the CDR3 DNA reads TGTGCCAGCAGTCGAATAAACAGGTACGAGCAGTACTTC. It is translated as CASSRINRYEQYF.

Here the CDR3 reads CASSPGEGLGEQYF. The CDR3 DNA sequence: TGTGCCAGCAGCCCGGGGGAGGGCTTGGGAGAGCAGTACTTC. This sequence joins TRBV11-2 and TRBJ2-7; 7 bases are a match to TRBD2. The CDR3 runs to 14 residues. V dropped 5 bases and J dropped 7; count of bases not matched to a gene: 11. Germline V gene lookup returns CDR1 SGHAT and CDR2 FQNNGV.

This clone occurred a few times. The J gene is TRBJ1-2, the V gene TRBV7-9; TRBD1 matches 7 bases. The CDR3 spans 15 residues. In germline, CDR1 is SEHNR, CDR2 FQNEAQ (reference sequence). J lost 8 bases, V lost 5 bases, and 14 bases had no gene match. The CDR3 here is CASSPDTGQFLGYTF. In DNA, the CDR3 is TGTGCCAGCAGCCCCGACACGGGACAGTTTCTCGGCTACACCTTC.

The sample holds a few counts of this clone. The chain employs TRBV5-6 and TRBJ2-5; D may be TRBD1 (5 bases). The V end was cut by 1 base, the J end by 5 bases, with 12 bases between. Germline CDR1 SGHDT, CDR2 YYEEEE. This CDR3 is 14 amino acids long. DNA of the CDR3: TGTGCCAGCAGCTTGTATCTCCCAGGGGAGACCCAGTACTTC. Its translation is CASSLYLPGETQYF. The whole variable domain, remainder taken from reference TRBV5-6 and TRBJ2-5, is DAGVTQSPTHLIKTRGQQVTLRCSPKSGHDTVSWYQQALGQGPQFIFQYYEEEERQRGNFPDRFSGHQFPNYSSELNVNALLLGDSALYLCASSLYLPGETQYFGPGTRLLVL.

This clone was recorded a few times. The genes are TRBV5-1 and TRBJ1-1, with D possibly TRBD1 on 6 matching bases. Trimming left V 3 bases short and J 3 bases short, with 12 bases between. CDR1 is SGHRS and CDR2 is YFSETQ in the germline V gene. The CDR3 sequence is 14 residues long. CDR3 loop: CASSSGGQDTEAFF. CDR3 coding DNA: TGCGCCAGCAGCTCGGGGGGGCAGGACACTGAAGCTTTCTTT.

The chain has TRBV6-1 and TRBJ2-2; D is unclear. Looked up from germline, CDR1 is MNHNS and CDR2 is SASEGT. This CDR3 region has 14 residues. V was pared by 7 bases and J by 0 bases, with 9 bases between. CDR3 nucleotides: TGTGCCAGCAAACAGCTCGCGAACACCGGGGAGCTGTTTTTT. Its translation is CASKQLANTGELFF.